One and the same sample provided the 25 T cell receptor beta chains below, sequenced in a study of CD8+ T cells in alopecia areata. Isolated RNA was reverse transcribed into cDNA used as the sequencing template. TCRdb's copy holds only in-frame clones and misses some; the assay was immunoSEQ multiplex PCR. The repertoire shows about 2,700 clones, none seen only once; the top ten take approximately 50%. Sequenced material: lesional skin. The origin of the receptors is a C3H/HeJ mouse with alopecia areata. Strain haplotype at MHC: H2-k.

This clone appeared a few times. One end of the junction fails to match germline, which may point to a read error. The gene names here belong to mouse. Read sequence stops 4 residues before the CDR3 end, and the germline J gene provides the missing end. J is TRBJ2-2 and V is TRBV17, with a tentative D call TRBD2 (6 bases). Germline loops: CDR1 MNHDT, CDR2 YYDKIL. This CDR3 region has 15 residues. The part of the CDR3 DNA that was read is TGTGCCAGCAGTCGGAACCGGGGGGACACCGGG. It specifies CASSRNRGDTG. The full CDR3 protein is CASSRNRGDTGQLYF.

At least ten counts were recorded for this clone. Mouse gene names and germline throughout. The read comes to an end 4 residues before the CDR3 does, leaving the germline J gene to fill in the end. This chain connects TRBV13-2 to TRBJ2-4, with D tentatively TRBD2 (6 bases). The CDR3 contains 14 residues. From germline, CDR1 is NNHNN and CDR2 SYGAGS (reference sequence). CDR3 sequence: CASGDRWGENTLYF. The CDR3 DNA, read in part, is TGTGCCAGCGGTGATCGCTGGGGAGAAAAC.

This clone was observed at least ten times. These gene names are mouse names. The read falls 4 residues short of the CDR3 end, and the missing part is taken from the germline J gene. V usage is TRBV19 and J usage is TRBJ1-1; 7 positions agree with TRBD1. J lost 3 bases, V lost 4 bases, and 3 bases had no gene match. Per germline, CDR1 FNHDT and CDR2 SITEND (reference sequence). This CDR3 region has 13 residues. CDR3 residues: CASSHRGDTEVFF. The sequenced part of the CDR3 DNA is TGTGCCAGCAGTCACAGGGGAGACACA. Variable domain in full (rest from reference TRBV19 and TRBJ1-1): GGIITQTPKFLIGQEGQKLTLKCQQNFNHDTMYWYRQDSGKGLRLIYYSITENDLQKGDLSEGYDASREKKSSFSLTVTSAQKNEMAVFLCASSHRGDTEVFFGKGTRLTVV.

For this clone: Each gene name is a mouse one. The read halts 4 residues ahead of the CDR3 end, with the missing end drawn from the germline J gene. V and J are TRBV29 and TRBJ2-5; 8 nucleotides agree with TRBD2. CDR3 length: 13 residues. Germline V gives CDR1 MSHET, CDR2 SYDVDS. CDR3 protein: CASSGGALDTQYF. CDR3 DNA, as far as it was read: TGTGCTAGCAGCGGGGGGGCGCTCGAC.

This clone has a count of ten or more. Mouse germline and gene names are used. The read halts 4 residues ahead of the CDR3 end, with the missing end drawn from the germline J gene. The genes are TRBV16 and TRBJ2-4; D is perhaps TRBD1 (5 bases). CDR1 is SGHSA and CDR2 is FRNQAP in the germline V gene. The CDR3 spans 14 residues. The CDR3 DNA, read in part, is TGTGCAAGCAGCTTAGTCAGGGAAGGAAAC. Translating gives CASSLVREGN. The entire CDR3 reads CASSLVREGNTLYF.

In its sample, this clone was seen many times. The listed genes are named as in mouse. The sequenced fragment ends 4 residues before the CDR3 boundary, so the rest is inferred from the germline J gene. V usage is TRBV29 and J usage is TRBJ2-1; D gene uncertain. This CDR3 has 13 residues. Trimming left V 5 bases short and J 1 base short, with 6 bases between. Per germline, CDR1 MSHET and CDR2 SYDVDS. The part of the CDR3 DNA that was read is TGTGCTAGCAGTACAGCCAACTATGCT. This translates into CASSTANYA. The whole CDR3 protein reads CASSTANYAEQFF.

This clone appeared many times. Gene and germline names: mouse. The read is 4 residues too short to cover the CDR3 end, so that end is filled in from the germline J gene. J is TRBJ2-1 and V is TRBV19; D perhaps matches TRBD1 (5 bases). The CDR3 spans 13 residues. Trimming removed 6 bases from V and 3 bases from J, with 10 bases in between. Germline CDR1 and CDR2: FNHDT and SITEND (reference sequence). The CDR3 is CASTPGFYAEQFF. The CDR3 bases that were read are TGTGCCAGCACCCCAGGGTTCTATGCT. The variable domain in full, completed from reference TRBV19 and TRBJ2-1, reads GGIITQTPKFLIGQEGQKLTLKCQQNFNHDTMYWYRQDSGKGLRLIYYSITENDLQKGDLSEGYDASREKKSSFSLTVTSAQKNEMAVFLCASTPGFYAEQFFGPGTRLTVL.

This clone is medium-sized (0.01 to 0.1%) in the sample. Genes and germline come from the mouse. The read is 4 residues too short to cover the CDR3 end, so that end is filled in from the germline J gene. The V gene is TRBV14, the J gene TRBJ2-7; D is perhaps TRBD2 (6 bases). CDR3 size: 11 residues. The germline CDR1 and CDR2 sequences are SGHDT and FRDEAV. CDR3 bases read: TGTGCCAGCAGTCTGGGGTAT. It encodes CASSLGY. The CDR3 as a whole reads CASSLGYEQYF. Supplemented by reference TRBV14 and TRBJ2-7, the full variable domain reads EAGVTQSPRYAVLQEGQAVSFWCDPISGHDTLYWYQQPRDQGPQLLVYFRDEAVIDNSQLPSDRFSAVRPKGTNSTLKIQSAKQGDTATYLCASSLGYEQYFGPGTRLTVL.

This clone was detected ten times or more. The germline and genes are mouse ones. The CDR3 end falls 4 residues outside the read, so it is completed with the germline J gene. This rearrangement joins TRBV13-2 to TRBJ2-1; 7 bases are shared with TRBD1. This CDR3 is built from 13 residues. The germline V gene encodes CDR1 NNHNN and CDR2 SYGAGS (reference sequence). Trimming took 5 bases from V and 5 from J; bases not matched to a gene: 4. CDR3 DNA (partial): TGTGCCAGCGGCTCCGGGACAGATGCT. This codes for CASGSGTDA. The complete CDR3 reads CASGSGTDAEQFF.

This clone ranks as medium-sized. Translating the DNA gives a protein that differs from the TCRdb entry at residue 12; the protein shown here is that DNA translation. These gene names are mouse names. The CDR3 end falls 3 residues outside the read, so it is completed with the germline J gene. V gene TRBV13-2 combines with J gene TRBJ1-3; 8 nucleotides line up with TRBD1. The V gene's germline CDR1 is NNHNN and CDR2 SYGAGS (reference sequence). V dropped 5 bases and J dropped 3; count of bases not matched to a gene: 7. This CDR3 spans 15 amino acids. The DNA read from the CDR3 is TGTGCCAGCGGGCCCCTCGACAGGGGTGGAAATACG. Encoded protein: CASGPLDRGGNT. The entire CDR3 is CASGPLDRGGNTLYF.

This clone was recorded at least ten times. Gene names denote mouse genes. CDR3 amino acids: CASGDNANTEVFF. The covered CDR3 bases are TGTGCCAGCGGGGACAATGCAAACACA. The rearrangement uses TRBV13-2 and TRBJ1-1, with a weak D call TRBD1 (5 bases). The CDR3 end lies 4 residues beyond the end of the read and is filled in from the germline J gene. The CDR3 length is 13 residues. In germline, CDR1 is NNHNN, CDR2 SYGAGS (reference sequence). The germline V and J ends were trimmed by 5 bases and 0 bases, with 8 bases remaining between them.

This clone was seen at least ten times. Gene names denote mouse genes. The observed sequence ends 4 residues before the CDR3 terminus, with the missing tail filled in from the germline J gene. The rearrangement uses TRBV1 and TRBJ2-5; no clear D. CDR3 length: 12 amino acids. V was shortened by 0 bases and J by 2 bases, with 0 bases between the two germline ends. Germline V gene data show CDR1 as NSQYPW and CDR2 as LRSPGD (reference sequence). CDR3 sequence: CTCSADQDTQYF. Incomplete CDR3 DNA: TGCACCTGCAGTGCAGACCAAGAC. Based on the CDR3 plus reference TRBV1 and TRBJ2-5, the full variable domain is VTLLEQNPRWRLVPRGQAVNLRCILKNSQYPWMSWYQQDLQKQLQWLFTLRSPGDKEVKSLPGADYLATRVTDTELRLQVANMSQGRTLYCTCSADQDTQYFGPGTRLLVL.

This clone was counted at least ten times. All gene names here are mouse names. The sequence runs out 4 residues before the end of the CDR3; the remainder is reconstructed from the germline J gene. At the DNA level, this CDR3 is encoded by other sequences in the same sample as well. The chain recombines TRBV5 with TRBJ2-1, with 12 bases lining up with TRBD1. The V gene's germline CDR1 is LGHNA and CDR2 YNLKQL (reference sequence). The CDR3 spans 16 residues. This chain's CDR3 is CASSQERDRGRAEQFF. The DNA read from the CDR3 is TGTGCCAGCAGCCAAGAAAGGGACAGGGGGCGGGCT.

This clone was seen a few times. Gene names and germline match the mouse. The read ends 4 residues before the CDR3 terminus; that terminus is restored from the germline J gene. The rearrangement uses TRBV31 and TRBJ2-1; D perhaps matches TRBD1 (6 bases). Germline CDR1 reads GKSSPN; CDR2 reads SITVG. V lost 1 base to trimming and J lost 1 base, with 8 bases between them. The CDR3 covers 14 residues. CDR3 protein: CAWSRRGNYAEQFF. CDR3 bases read: TGTGCCTGGAGTCGGAGGGGGAACTATGCT.

By its share, this clone is medium-sized. The listed genes are named as in mouse. The CDR3 is cut off 4 residues early in the read; its end comes from the germline J gene. Other nucleotide sequences from this sample produce the same CDR3. The rearrangement links TRBV13-2 to TRBJ1-1, with TRBD1 matching over 7 bases. J gave up 0 bases and V 0 bases, and 2 bases lay outside the gene matches. This CDR3 has 15 residues. The germline CDR1 and CDR2 sequences are NNHNN and SYGAGS (reference sequence). The CDR3: CASGDAGTANTEVFF. The CDR3 bases that were read are TGTGCCAGCGGTGATGCAGGGACAGCAAACACA.

Ten or more counts support this clone. Mouse gene names and germline throughout. The CDR3 extends 4 residues past the end of the read, so its final part is completed from the germline J gene. The rearrangement links TRBV17 to TRBJ2-7; 9 nucleotides match TRBD2. The CDR3 is 15 amino acids. Germline loops: CDR1 MNHDT, CDR2 YYDKIL. CDR3 region: CASSRERTGAYEQYF. The part of the CDR3 DNA that was read is TGTGCTAGCAGTAGAGAGCGGACTGGGGCGTAT.

A few counts support this clone. Genes and germline come from the mouse. The observed sequence ends 4 residues before the CDR3 terminus, with the missing tail filled in from the germline J gene. This sequence joins TRBV5 and TRBJ2-7; D uncertain. Germline V gene sequence: CDR1 LGHNA, CDR2 YNLKQL (reference sequence). The CDR3 sequence is 12 residues long. Incomplete CDR3 DNA: TGTGCCAGCAGCCAAGTTCAGAAT. Translated: CASSQVQN. The CDR3 reads in full as CASSQVQNEQYF.

Ten or more counts support this clone. Germline and genes: mouse. The sequenced CDR3 bases are TGTGCCAGCGGGGGACTGGGGGACTATGCT. It is translated as CASGGLGDYA. The whole CDR3 region reads CASGGLGDYAEQFF. J is TRBJ2-1 and V is TRBV13-2; 11 positions agree with TRBD2. Read data end 4 residues before the CDR3 end; the end is taken from the germline J gene. The junction had 0 bases not matched to a gene; V was cut back by 5 bases and J by 2 bases. CDR3 length equals 14 residues. CDR1 is NNHNN, CDR2 SYGAGS, per germline (reference sequence).

This clone occurred many times. Gene names are mouse gene names. The read stops 4 residues short of the end of the CDR3; the missing end is completed from the germline J gene. This chain links TRBV13-3 with TRBJ2-7; no reliable D call. The germline V and J ends were trimmed by 2 bases and 0 bases, with 3 bases remaining between them. Germline CDR1 reads NNHDY; CDR2 reads SYVADS. The CDR3 loop spans 12 amino acids. The sequenced CDR3 bases are TGTGCCAGCAGTGACAGCTCCTAT. It specifies CASSDSSY. The entire CDR3 reads CASSDSSYEQYF.

This clone was observed at least ten times. Any gene name here is a mouse gene name. The read ends 4 residues early relative to the CDR3; the germline J gene fills the gap. The rearrangement links TRBV2 to TRBJ2-3, with 8 bases identical to TRBD2. Germline V gene data show CDR1 as LGHNA and CDR2 as YSYQKL. With 0 bases clipped from V and 0 bases from J, the junction kept 5 bases outside the gene matches. This CDR3 is 17 amino acids long. CDR3 DNA, as far as it was read: TGTGCCAGCAGCCAAGATCCTGGGGGGACTAGTGCAGAA. Translation: CASSQDPGGTSAE. Given in full, the CDR3 is CASSQDPGGTSAETLYF.

In its sample, this clone was seen many times. These gene names are mouse names. The read terminates 4 residues before the CDR3 end, so the remaining end is supplied by the germline J gene. The chain uses TRBV13-2 and TRBJ1-1, with 11 bases matching TRBD1. Germline CDR1 reads NNHNN; CDR2 reads SYGAGS (reference sequence). CDR3 length equals 14 residues. CDR3 protein: CASGDGQGATEVFF. Partial CDR3 DNA: TGTGCCAGCGGTGACGGACAGGGGGCGACA.

The sample holds many counts of this clone. The genes are named according to mouse. Read data end 4 residues before the CDR3 end; the end is taken from the germline J gene. The chain uses TRBV13-1 and TRBJ2-7; tentative D call: TRBD2 (7 bases). This CDR3 contains 14 residues. The germline V gene has CDR1 NSHNY and CDR2 SYGAGN. CDR3 loop: CASSDPWGPYEQYF. Partial CDR3 DNA: TGTGCCAGCAGTGATCCCTGGGGGCCTTAT.

Only a few counts were recorded for this clone. Germline and genes here are mouse. The read terminates 4 residues before the CDR3 end, so the remaining end is supplied by the germline J gene. The chain uses TRBV13-3 and TRBJ2-3; 8 positions match TRBD2. This CDR3 comprises 14 residues. The germline V gene encodes CDR1 NNHDY and CDR2 SYVADS. Trimming removed 3 bases from V and 3 bases from J; junction bases left unmatched: 3. The CDR3 sequence is CASSVRDWAETLYF. The part of the CDR3 DNA that was read is TGTGCCAGCAGTGTCCGGGACTGGGCAGAA.

In this sample, this clone turned up many times. Each gene name is a mouse one. The read ends 4 residues before the CDR3 terminus; that terminus is restored from the germline J gene. Distinct nucleotide sequences in the sample also encode this CDR3. The chain employs TRBV17 and TRBJ2-1; 10 nucleotides align to TRBD1. V lost 6 bases, J lost 4 bases, and 6 bases stayed unmatched. From germline, CDR1 is MNHDT and CDR2 YYDKIL. CDR3 length equals 15 residues. CDR3 DNA (partial): TGTGCTAGCAGCAGGGGGACAGGGGATTATGCT. The encoded protein is CASSRGTGDYA. The CDR3 as a whole reads CASSRGTGDYAEQFF.

This clone appeared many times. These gene names are mouse names. With the read ending 4 residues before the CDR3 end, the germline J gene is used to fill in that end. The chain couples TRBV13-2 to TRBJ2-3, with 7 nucleotides matching TRBD2. The germline V gene has CDR1 NNHNN and CDR2 SYGAGS (reference sequence). The CDR3 is made up of 14 amino acids. The J segment lost 1 base and the V segment lost 4 bases, leaving 3 bases of the junction unmatched. CDR3 DNA, as far as it was read: TGTGCCAGCGGTTTCGGACTGGGTGCAGAA. Its translation: CASGFGLGAE. The full CDR3 sequence reads CASGFGLGAETLYF.